These 23 T cell receptor beta chains originate from one sample sequenced in a study of shared clonotypes between healthy human individuals. The naive CD8 population came from CD45RO-negative cells selected for CCR7, without terminally differentiated effector memory CD45RA+ cells. Produced via immunoSEQ multiplex PCR; TCRdb's table is partial and in-frame only. The sample carries about 600,000 clones, over 95% recorded once. What was sequenced was naive CD8+ T cells sorted from blood. The receptors derive from a woman under 40 in good health.

The rearrangement joins TRBV7-2 to TRBJ2-3, with D possibly called TRBD1 or TRBD2 (5 bases each). CDR1 is SGHTA and CDR2 is FQGNSA in the germline V gene. V was shortened by 3 bases and J by 2 bases, with 12 bases between the two germline ends. The CDR3 is 15 residues long. CDR3 amino acids: CASSFFTGPTDTQYF. The CDR3 DNA reads TGTGCCAGCAGCTTTTTTACGGGACCCACAGATACGCAGTATTTT.

The chain links TRBV15 to TRBJ2-4, with TRBD1 as a possible D gene (6 bases). The CDR3 is 16 amino acids. Trimming stripped 5 bases from V and 0 bases from J, with 14 bases between. Germline V gene data show CDR1 as LNHNV and CDR2 as YYDKDF (reference sequence). The CDR3 sequence: CATSGRDTSAKNIQYF. The DNA of the CDR3 is TGTGCCACCAGCGGCCGGGACACTTCAGCCAAAAACATTCAGTACTTC.

This chain links TRBV27 with TRBJ1-5; D is undetermined. This CDR3 has 16 amino acids. Deletions cut 6 bases from V and 0 bases from J, with 15 bases between. Germline CDR1 and CDR2: MNHEY and SMNVEV (reference sequence). The CDR3 sequence is CASRNLTDYSNQPQHF. The CDR3 DNA reads TGTGCCAGCAGAAATCTTACAGATTATAGCAATCAGCCCCAGCATTTT.

The genes are TRBV7-9 and TRBJ1-5; D ambiguous. The V and J ends lost 1 base and 6 bases respectively, with 7 bases between them. The CDR3 contains 13 residues. Germline V gives CDR1 SEHNR, CDR2 FQNEAQ (reference sequence). The CDR3 DNA is TGTGCCAGCAGCTTAGAGATGGGTCAGCCCCAGCATTTT. It specifies CASSLEMGQPQHF.

This clone has only one observation. The chain links TRBV4-1 to TRBJ2-7, with no clear D. Germline V gives CDR1 MGHRA, CDR2 YSYEKL. Deletions cut 1 base from V and 3 bases from J, with 10 bases between. This CDR3 contains 14 residues. The CDR3 loop reads CASSQVGRGYEQYF. The CDR3 coding sequence is TGCGCCAGCAGCCAAGTTGGACGAGGCTACGAGCAGTACTTC.

The chain uses TRBV25-1 and TRBJ2-3, with unresolved D. Trimming removed 0 bases from V and 2 bases from J, with 3 bases in between. Germline V gene sequence: CDR1 MGHDK, CDR2 SYGVNS. The CDR3 covers 13 residues. For the CDR3, the DNA is TGTGCCAGCAGTGAATACATCACAGATACGCAGTATTTT. Translation gives CASSEYITDTQYF.

This chain uses TRBV12-2 with TRBJ1-2. TRBV12-2 is an annotated pseudogene. CDR3 length: 15 amino acids. The DNA for the CDR3 is TGTGCAAGTCGCGCGGTTCCACGAAAGACCTATGGCTACACCTTC. Its protein is CASRAVPRKTYGYTF.

The chain employs TRBV29-1 and TRBJ1-2, with TRBD1 as a possible D gene (6 bases). V dropped 4 bases and J dropped 4 bases, with 10 bases sitting between them. CDR3 length equals 12 residues. The germline V gene has CDR1 SQVTM and CDR2 ANQGSEA. For the CDR3, the DNA is TGCAGCGTTGCGGACAGCTTCTATGGCTACACCTTC. It is translated as CSVADSFYGYTF.

The gene calls are TRBV19 and TRBJ1-5; D is uncertain. Germline CDR1 is LNHDA and CDR2 is SQIVND (reference sequence). CDR3 length: 14 amino acids. The V end was cut by 5 bases, the J end by 10 bases, with 18 bases between. The CDR3 region is CASSRVQSNSPQHF. DNA for the CDR3: TGTGCCAGTAGTCGCGTACAGTCAAACAGCCCCCAGCATTTT.

In regard to this clone: The sample carries other DNA sequences with the same CDR3. The chain has TRBV28 and TRBJ2-3; D might be TRBD2 (5 bases). This CDR3 has 15 residues. V was cut by 3 bases and J by 1 base, with 11 bases left in between. Per germline, CDR1 MDHEN and CDR2 SYDVKM. The CDR3 bases are TGTGCCAGCAGTTTTCTACCCGGGGGCACAGATACGCAGTATTTT. The encoded protein is CASSFLPGGTDTQYF.

This rearrangement joins TRBV19 to TRBJ1-2; D is perhaps TRBD1 (5 bases). The CDR3 contains 13 residues. V was shortened by 7 bases and J by 7 bases, with 16 bases between the two germline ends. In germline, CDR1 is LNHDA, CDR2 SQIVND (reference sequence). CDR3 protein: CASKGRAGVGYTF. CDR3 DNA sequence: TGTGCCAGTAAGGGCAGGGCCGGAGTTGGCTACACCTTC.

The chain combines TRBV7-2 with TRBJ2-1, with 7 bases lining up with TRBD2. Germline loops: CDR1 SGHTA, CDR2 FQGNSA. The length of the CDR3 is 16 residues. J was trimmed by 6 bases and V by 5 bases; bases with no gene match: 13. CDR3 bases: TGTGCCAGCAGCCCACCACGGGCGGGAGTAAGCAATGAGCAGTTCTTC. Its translation is CASSPPRAGVSNEQFF.

The CDR3 sequence: CASSLGTGGPYGYTF. CDR3 DNA: TGTGCCAGCAGCTTGGGGACAGGGGGCCCCTATGGCTACACCTTC. The V gene is TRBV7-9, the J gene TRBJ1-2; 12 bases fit TRBD1. The ends lost 3 bases at V and 4 bases at J; junction bases unmatched: 3. The CDR3 has 15 residues. CDR1 is SEHNR and CDR2 is FQNEAQ in the germline V gene (reference sequence). Based on the CDR3 plus reference TRBV7-9 and TRBJ1-2, the full variable domain is DTGVSQNPRHKITKRGQNVTFRCDPISEHNRLYWYRQTLGQGPEFLTYFQNEAQLEKSRLLSDRFSAERPKGSFSTLEIQRTEQGDSAMYLCASSLGTGGPYGYTFGSGTRLTVV.

The rearrangement uses TRBV15 and TRBJ2-7; 11 positions match TRBD1. CDR3 length: 14 amino acids. Germline-derived CDR1 and CDR2 are LNHNV and YYDKDF (reference sequence). Trimming at V came to 9 bases and at J to 3 bases, leaving 7 bases not matched to a gene. Here the CDR3 reads CATTDGTGGYEQYF. The CDR3 DNA is TGTGCCACAACGGACGGGACAGGGGGCTACGAGCAGTACTTC.

The chain couples TRBV11-2 to TRBJ2-1; the D gene is possibly TRBD1 (6 bases). Looked up from germline, CDR1 is SGHAT and CDR2 is FQNNGV. V lost 1 base and J lost 1, with 11 bases in between. The CDR3 spans 16 residues. The CDR3 DNA reads TGTGCCAGCAGCTTAGTATGGACAGTTTCCTACAATGAGCAGTTCTTC. Its translation is CASSLVWTVSYNEQFF.

This clone is a singleton in its sample. This chain uses TRBV7-2 with TRBJ2-7; no clear D. V lost 5 bases and J 3 bases, leaving 8 bases between the germline ends. The CDR3 sequence is 12 residues long. Germline CDR1 and CDR2: SGHTA and FQGNSA. The CDR3 coding sequence is TGTGCCAGCAGCCCGACCCTCTACGAGCAGTACTTC. The encoded protein is CASSPTLYEQYF. Together with reference TRBV7-2 and TRBJ2-7, the CDR3 gives the full variable domain: GAGVSQSPSNKVTEKGKDVELRCDPISGHTALYWYRQSLGQGLEFLIYFQGNSAPDKSGLPSDRFSAERTGGSVSTLTIQRTQQEDSAVYLCASSPTLYEQYFGPGTRLTVT.

This clone has a single count. The chain is built from TRBV7-6 and TRBJ1-1; a weak D match, TRBD1 (6 bases). Trimming stripped 5 bases from V and 3 bases from J, with 13 bases between. The CDR3 spans 14 residues. The germline CDR1 and CDR2 sequences are SGHVS and FNYEAQ. The CDR3, as DNA: TGTGCCAGCAGCCCGAGGGGGGGGCACACTGAAGCTTTCTTT. Translated: CASSPRGGHTEAFF.

CDR3 loop: CASSRSGEQYF. The CDR3 DNA reads as TGTGCCAGCAGTCGATCGGGGGAGCAGTACTTC. This chain uses TRBV27 with TRBJ2-7; the D gene is possibly TRBD2 (5 bases). This CDR3 is 11 amino acids long. Per germline, CDR1 MNHEY and CDR2 SMNVEV (reference sequence). The germline V and J ends were trimmed by 5 bases and 7 bases, with 9 bases remaining between them.

In its sample, this clone was seen once. The J gene is TRBJ2-1, the V gene TRBV14; 10 bases align to TRBD2. Germline assignment: CDR1 SGHDN and CDR2 FVKESK. V dropped 4 bases and J dropped 5; count of bases not matched to a gene: 5. This CDR3 has 15 residues. In DNA, the CDR3 is TGTGCCAGCAGCCTTCTAGCGGGAGTAAACAATGAGCAGTTCTTC. Amino acid sequence: CASSLLAGVNNEQFF.

V usage is TRBV9 and J usage is TRBJ2-7, with D perhaps TRBD1 or TRBD2 (5 bases each). Trimming left V 8 bases short and J 5 bases short, with 14 bases between. The length of the CDR3 is 12 residues. CDR1 and CDR2 (germline): SGDLS, YYNGEE. CDR3 loop: CARYSLGDEQYF. The CDR3 DNA reads as TGTGCCAGATATTCACTGGGGGACGAGCAGTACTTC.

This sequence joins TRBV13 and TRBJ2-7; D unclear. V lost 5 bases and J 3 bases, leaving 11 bases between the germline ends. The CDR3 runs 13 residues. The germline CDR1 and CDR2 sequences are PRHDT and FYEKMQ (reference sequence). The CDR3 DNA is TGTGCCAGCAGCCCCTCCCTAGACTACGAGCAGTACTTC. Translated, it gives CASSPSLDYEQYF. The full variable domain, completed using reference TRBV13 and TRBJ2-7, is AAGVIQSPRHLIKEKRETATLKCYPIPRHDTVYWYQQGPGQDPQFLISFYEKMQSDKGSIPDRFSAQQFSDYHSELNMSSLELGDSALYFCASSPSLDYEQYFGPGTRLTVT.

This clone was found once. The rearrangement uses TRBV9 and TRBJ1-1, with a weak D call TRBD1 (6 bases). CDR3 length: 15 residues. The germline V gene encodes CDR1 SGDLS and CDR2 YYNGEE. The V end lost 4 bases, the J end lost 2 bases, and 15 bases lay between the germline ends. The CDR3 protein is CASSPTLGHNTEAFF. For the CDR3, the DNA is TGTGCCAGCAGCCCCACCCTGGGACACAACACTGAAGCTTTCTTT.

The V gene is TRBV5-1, the J gene TRBJ2-3; perhaps TRBD2 as D (6 bases). V dropped 0 bases and J dropped 0 bases, with 8 bases sitting between them. Germline V lookup: CDR1 SGHRS, CDR2 YFSETQ. The CDR3 has 15 amino acids. The CDR3 bases are TGCGCCAGCAGCTTGGGCGGGACTAGCACAGATACGCAGTATTTT. Amino acid sequence: CASSLGGTSTDTQYF.